This TCR beta chain was sequenced during a study of blood T cell repertoires in COVID-19. Clones were read by immunoSEQ multiplex PCR, and TCRdb kept only the in-frame ones, dropping some. The sample yields about 90,000 clones, roughly 90% seen once. Germline loops: CDR1 SGHTS, CDR2 YDEGEE. Trimming removed 0 bases at V and 0 bases at J, with 10 bases between. This CDR3 contains 15 residues. Sequenced material: peripheral blood. The V call is TRBV5-8, the J call TRBJ2-7; D may be TRBD2 (5 bases). This clonotype was obtained from a man in his forties or fifties with COVID-19, enrolled during active disease. The CDR3 reads CASSLAGGSSYEQYF. CDR3 DNA: TGTGCCAGCAGCTTGGCGGGCGGGTCCTCCTACGAGCAGTACTTC.